The 5 T cell receptor beta chains listed next were all sequenced from one sample in a study of graft-versus-host responses after intestinal transplantation. TCRdb keeps only in-frame clones here, not all; method: immunoSEQ multiplex PCR. Of nearly 95,000 clones listed, roughly 91% were seen once; the top ten hold 1.5% to 2%. What these receptors recognize is not known. Sample: unstimulated CD8+ T cells sorted from spleen or lymph node cells, taken before intestinal transplant. All receptors come from a human donor who received an intestinal transplant.

The genes are TRBV9 and TRBJ2-5; TRBD2 matches at 15 bases. The trim removed 2 bases at V and 2 bases at J, leaving 7 bases unmatched. The CDR3 has 18 residues. Germline V gene sequence: CDR1 SGDLS, CDR2 YYNGEE. Here the CDR3 reads CASSVRPGLAGGQETQYF. The DNA for the CDR3 is TGTGCCAGCAGCGTGCGTCCGGGACTAGCGGGGGGACAAGAGACCCAGTACTTC.

V gene TRBV7-9 combines with J gene TRBJ2-7; 8 bases align to TRBD2. From germline, CDR1 is SEHNR and CDR2 FQNEAQ (reference sequence). The J segment lost 3 bases and the V segment lost 8 bases, leaving 6 bases of the junction unmatched. The CDR3 contains 13 residues. The CDR3 coding sequence is TGTGCCAGCCGGGGGGGGGCACTCTACGAGCAGTACTTC. This sequence encodes CASRGGALYEQYF.

This chain links TRBV7-2 with TRBJ2-7, with a tentative D call TRBD1 (6 bases). Germline V lookup: CDR1 SGHTA, CDR2 FQGNSA. V was clipped by 5 bases and J by 2 bases, with 10 bases between them. The CDR3 is made up of 13 amino acids. The CDR3, as DNA: TGTGCCAGCAGCCCAGGACAGACCTACGAGCAGTACTTC. Protein sequence: CASSPGQTYEQYF.

The sample holds one count of this clone. The chain carries TRBV21-1 and TRBJ1-3; TRBD1 was called by the table and not checked on the DNA. TRBV21-1 is a listed pseudogene. This CDR3 comprises 17 residues. The CDR3: CASSNPTGDLSGNTIYF. As DNA, the CDR3 is TGTGCCAGCAGCAACCCAACAGGGGACCTCTCTGGAAACACCATATATTTT.

The sample holds one count of this clone. This chain joins TRBV19 and TRBJ2-1; 8 bases map to TRBD2. Unmatched junction bases numbered 9, after V lost 8 bases and J lost 6 bases. CDR1 LNHDA and CDR2 SQIVND come from the germline V gene (reference sequence). The CDR3 sequence is 14 residues long. The CDR3 sequence is CASEGLGGGNEQFF. CDR3 bases: TGTGCCAGTGAGGGACTAGGGGGTGGCAATGAGCAGTTCTTC.